The 30 T cell receptor beta chains below were found in one sample sequenced in a study of blood T cell repertoires in COVID-19. Produced via immunoSEQ multiplex PCR; TCRdb's table is partial and in-frame only. The data hold approximately 140,000 clones, with about 84% observed a single time. The sequenced material came from peripheral blood. The source of these receptors is a man aged 60 to 75 with active or convalescent COVID-19.

This clone was seen just once. The V call is TRBV11-2, the J call TRBJ1-5; the match to TRBD1 covers 7 bases. CDR3 length: 16 amino acids. CDR1 and CDR2 (germline): SGHAT, FQNNGV. The V and J ends lost 4 bases and 1 base, in that order; junction bases with no gene match: 7. The CDR3 DNA follows: TGTGCCAGCAGCTGTAGGGGGCGCGTCAGCAATCAGCCCCAGCATTTT. As protein: CASSCRGRVSNQPQHF.

CDR3 nucleotides: TGTGCCAGCAGCTTAGGAGGCGGCCACACCGGGGAGCTGTTTTTT. This gives the protein CASSLGGGHTGELFF. This rearrangement joins TRBV11-3 to TRBJ2-2; D is unclear. Trimming left V 1 base short and J 3 bases short, with 9 bases between. The germline gives CDR1 SGHNT, CDR2 YENEEA. This CDR3 comprises 15 residues.

The chain is built from TRBV5-1 and TRBJ2-6; D is ambiguous. CDR1 is SGHRS and CDR2 is YFSETQ in the germline V gene. The CDR3 is 16 residues long. Trimming cost V 9 bases and J 0 bases, with 16 bases left between them. CDR3 coding DNA: TGCGCCACCACCCCTGGCCGGAGCTCTGGGGCCAACGTCCTGACTTTC. Residues: CATTPGRSSGANVLTF.

This sequence joins TRBV27 and TRBJ1-5; 8 positions match TRBD1. Germline V gene data show CDR1 as MNHEY and CDR2 as SMNVEV (reference sequence). Trimming cost V 6 bases and J 4 bases; bases outside gene matches: 8. The CDR3 has 15 residues. The CDR3 sequence: CASSSGQGENQPQHF. CDR3 nucleotides: TGTGCCAGCAGCTCAGGACAGGGAGAGAATCAGCCCCAGCATTTT.

This sequence joins TRBV24-1 and TRBJ2-2; D is possibly TRBD1 (5 bases). The CDR3 is 13 amino acids. CDR1 is KGHDR, CDR2 SFDVKD, per germline. The V end lost 9 bases, the J end lost 0 bases, and 7 bases lay between the germline ends. CDR3 loop: CATQGANTGELFF. For the CDR3, the DNA is TGTGCCACCCAGGGTGCGAACACCGGGGAGCTGTTTTTT.

The V call is TRBV6-5, the J call TRBJ2-3, with TRBD1 as a possible D gene (6 bases). This CDR3 has 14 residues. V lost 0 bases and J 5 bases, leaving 9 bases between the germline ends. CDR1 is MNHEY and CDR2 is SVGAGI in the germline V gene. The CDR3 DNA reads as TGTGCCAGCAGTTACTCACAGGGAATAGATACGCAGTATTTT. It encodes CASSYSQGIDTQYF.

The gene calls are TRBV5-1 and TRBJ2-5, with unresolved D. The CDR3 is made up of 12 amino acids. Trimming cost V 1 base and J 5 bases, with 6 bases left between them. CDR1 and CDR2 (germline): SGHRS, YFSETQ. This chain's CDR3 is CASSLYQETQYF. CDR3 bases: TGCGCCAGCAGCTTGTATCAGGAGACCCAGTACTTC.

The genes are TRBV7-9 and TRBJ2-1, with 9 bases identical to TRBD1. J gave up 2 bases and V 5 bases, and 4 bases lay outside the gene matches. Germline V gene sequence: CDR1 SEHNR, CDR2 FQNEAQ (reference sequence). This CDR3 comprises 15 residues. The CDR3 reads CASSRTGGAYNEQFF. CDR3 nucleotide sequence: TGTGCCAGCAGCCGTACAGGGGGCGCCTACAATGAGCAGTTCTTC.

This chain joins TRBV9 and TRBJ2-3; 7 nucleotides line up with TRBD2. Germline CDR1 is SGDLS and CDR2 is YYNGEE. The CDR3 loop spans 16 amino acids. The trim removed 0 bases at V and 2 bases at J, leaving 6 bases unmatched. The CDR3 bases are TGTGCCAGCAGCGTAGGAGGGAGGGCCCTCACAGATACGCAGTATTTT. As protein: CASSVGGRALTDTQYF.

The chain employs TRBV19 and TRBJ1-1; 9 bases agree with TRBD1. The CDR3 length is 15 residues. The junction had 6 bases not matched to a gene; V was cut back by 6 bases and J by 1 base. In germline, CDR1 is LNHDA, CDR2 SQIVND (reference sequence). CDR3 in DNA: TGTGCCAGTAGCACGTTGGGACAGGGGAACACTGAAGCTTTCTTT. It codes for CASSTLGQGNTEAFF. Supplemented by reference TRBV19 and TRBJ1-1, the full variable domain reads DGGITQSPKYLFRKEGQNVTLSCEQNLNHDAMYWYRQDPGQGLRLIYYSQIVNDFQKGDIAEGYSVSREKKESFPLTVTSAQKNPTAFYLCASSTLGQGNTEAFFGQGTRLTVV.

V and J are TRBV7-2 and TRBJ1-3; D is undetermined. Germline V gives CDR1 SGHTA, CDR2 FQGNSA. V lost 2 bases and J lost 4, with 12 bases in between. The CDR3 sequence is 15 residues long. CDR3 region: CASSLTRGMGNTIYF. The CDR3 DNA reads as TGTGCCAGCAGCTTAACCCGGGGTATGGGAAACACCATATATTTT.

The V call is TRBV9, the J call TRBJ2-3; D is unclear. CDR1 is SGDLS, CDR2 YYNGEE, per germline. The CDR3 sequence is 13 residues long. Trimming removed 4 bases from V and 0 bases from J, with 6 bases in between. The CDR3 sequence: CASSTQSTDTQYF. The DNA of the CDR3 is TGTGCCAGCAGCACCCAGAGCACAGATACGCAGTATTTT.

Only a few counts were recorded for this clone. The chain carries TRBV19 and TRBJ2-2; no clear D. Germline CDR1 LNHDA, CDR2 SQIVND (reference sequence). The V gene lost 5 bases and the J gene lost 5 bases, with 3 bases spanning the gap. The CDR3 is 11 amino acids. CDR3 DNA sequence: TGTGCCAGTAGTTCTACCGGGGAGCTGTTTTTT. Translated: CASSSTGELFF.

A remark on this clone: The junction departs from germline at one end; a sequencing error may be responsible. The chain is built from TRBV5-4 and TRBJ2-7; 8 bases match TRBD1. The CDR3 has 12 residues. Germline lookup yields CDR1 SGHNT and CDR2 YYREEE (reference sequence). Here the CDR3 reads CASSLAGQADHF. As DNA, the CDR3 is TGTGCCAGCAGCTTGGCGGGACAGGCCGACCACTTC.

The chain combines TRBV6-5 with TRBJ1-4, with 8 bases identical to TRBD1. CDR1 and CDR2 from the germline V gene are MNHEY and SVGAGI. V trimming: 6 bases; J trimming: 7 bases; junction bases outside the gene matches: 10. The CDR3 sequence is 15 residues long. The CDR3 sequence: CASRPQGARGEKLFF. In DNA form, the CDR3 reads TGTGCCAGCAGACCCCAGGGGGCGCGAGGTGAAAAACTGTTTTTT.

The V call is TRBV6-5, the J call TRBJ1-2; 7 nucleotides line up with TRBD1. Trimming removed 7 bases from V and 6 bases from J; junction bases left unmatched: 8. The CDR3 extends over 13 amino acids. Germline assignment: CDR1 MNHEY and CDR2 SVGAGI. The CDR3 region is CASTFDRVNGYTF. CDR3 bases: TGTGCCAGCACCTTCGACAGGGTGAATGGCTACACCTTC.

This clone was counted ten times or more. V usage is TRBV3-1 (or the pseudogene TRBV3-2) and J usage is TRBJ2-2; no definite D call. CDR1 is LGHDT, CDR2 YNNKEL, per germline (reference sequence). Trimming took 1 base from V and 4 from J, leaving 13 bases between them. This CDR3 region has 16 residues. The CDR3 coding sequence is TGTGCCAGCAGCCAAGTTTCGGCAGCGATCACCGGGGAGCTGTTTTTT. This encodes CASSQVSAAITGELFF.

The V gene is TRBV7-3, the J gene TRBJ1-1, with TRBD1 as a possible D gene (6 bases). Per germline, CDR1 SGHTA and CDR2 FQGTGA. The CDR3 consists of 18 residues. V shed 5 bases and J shed 3 bases, with 25 bases lying between them. The CDR3 protein is CASSPRGGASNFDTEAFF. The CDR3 nucleotides read TGTGCCAGCAGCCCACGGGGGGGCGCTTCCAATTTTGACACTGAAGCTTTCTTT.

This chain connects TRBV27 to TRBJ2-7; 8 bases fit TRBD2. Germline V gene lookup returns CDR1 MNHEY and CDR2 SMNVEV (reference sequence). The CDR3 sequence is 15 residues long. The V segment lost 5 bases and the J segment 4 bases; nucleotides outside the gene matches: 10. The CDR3 region has the DNA TGTGCCAGCAGTCCCTACGGGGGGGGTGGATACGAGCAGTACTTC. Protein sequence: CASSPYGGGGYEQYF.

The rearrangement links TRBV19 to TRBJ1-2, with a weak D call TRBD1 (5 bases). Germline CDR1 reads LNHDA; CDR2 reads SQIVND (reference sequence). CDR3 length: 17 amino acids. Trimming shortened V by 9 bases and J by 2 bases, and 25 bases separated the two germline ends. The CDR3, as DNA: TGTGCCAGCCTGAAAAGGGCGGGGCAGAACCTAAACTATGGCTACACCTTC. Its protein product is CASLKRAGQNLNYGYTF.

The V and J genes are TRBV15 and TRBJ2-7; 8 bases line up with TRBD1. Trimming at V came to 2 bases and at J to 5 bases, leaving 11 bases not matched to a gene. This CDR3 is built from 16 residues. The germline CDR1 and CDR2 sequences are LNHNV and YYDKDF (reference sequence). CDR3: CATSRRTAGGGNEQYF. The CDR3 nucleotides read TGTGCCACCAGCAGAAGAACGGCAGGGGGCGGCAACGAGCAGTACTTC.

This chain links TRBV7-2 with TRBJ1-1; 8 nucleotides agree with TRBD1. The germline gives CDR1 SGHTA, CDR2 FQGNSA. The CDR3 has 13 amino acids. J gave up 9 bases and V 5 bases, and 8 bases lay outside the gene matches. The CDR3 loop is CASSLDRGLKAFF. The DNA of the CDR3 is TGTGCCAGCAGCCTAGACAGGGGCCTGAAAGCTTTCTTT. The entire variable domain, with the rest obtained from reference TRBV7-2 and TRBJ1-1, is as follows: GAGVSQSPSNKVTEKGKDVELRCDPISGHTALYWYRQSLGQGLEFLIYFQGNSAPDKSGLPSDRFSAERTGGSVSTLTIQRTQQEDSAVYLCASSLDRGLKAFFGQGTRLTVV.

J is TRBJ2-7 and V is TRBV28; TRBD2 is a possible D gene (5 bases). With 6 bases removed from V and 1 base from J, the gap between germline ends came to 13 bases. This CDR3 spans 14 amino acids. Germline V gene data show CDR1 as MDHEN and CDR2 as SYDVKM. The CDR3 sequence is CASRERAPSYEQYF. CDR3 DNA sequence: TGTGCCAGCAGAGAGAGGGCTCCTTCCTACGAGCAGTACTTC.

This clone has a single count. The genes are TRBV7-3 and TRBJ1-3; 9 nucleotides align to TRBD1. V dropped 5 bases and J dropped 4; count of bases not matched to a gene: 12. The CDR3 has 17 amino acids. The germline CDR1 and CDR2 sequences are SGHTA and FQGTGA. CDR3 sequence reads: CASSITGGETPGNTIYF. For the CDR3, the DNA is TGTGCCAGCAGCATTACAGGGGGCGAGACCCCAGGAAACACCATATATTTT.

This clone was seen just once. This chain connects TRBV10-3 to TRBJ2-5; D is perhaps TRBD2 (5 bases). CDR3 length: 13 residues. V lost 7 bases to trimming and J lost 5 bases, with 14 bases between them. Germline V CDR1 and CDR2: ENHRY, SYGVKD. Here the CDR3 DNA reads TGTGCCATCACCCCAGCGAGGGAGGAGACCCAGTACTTC. This encodes CAITPAREETQYF.

The V gene is TRBV21-1, the J gene TRBJ2-3; TRBD2, the table's D call, lacks a check against the DNA. TRBV21-1 is tagged as a pseudogene. The CDR3 runs 17 residues. The CDR3 sequence is CASSSGPSELSTDTQYF. As DNA, the CDR3 is TGTGCCAGCAGCAGTGGGCCTAGCGAACTTAGCACAGATACGCAGTATTTT.

This clone was detected only once. CDR3 loop: CASSRTGVNTEAFF. In DNA form, the CDR3 reads TGTGCCAGCAGCCGGACAGGAGTGAACACTGAAGCTTTCTTT. J is TRBJ1-1 and V is TRBV2, with 7 bases fitting TRBD1. The CDR3 is 14 amino acids. V shed 6 bases, J shed 0 bases, and the junction held 4 bases outside the gene matches. Germline CDR1 and CDR2: SNHLY and FYNNEI.

The chain combines TRBV28 with TRBJ1-5; D is unclear. From germline, CDR1 is MDHEN and CDR2 SYDVKM. The CDR3 is 15 amino acids. Trimming shortened V by 2 bases and J by 3 bases, and 11 bases separated the two germline ends. The CDR3 here is CASSLTELFNQPQHF. The CDR3, as DNA: TGTGCCAGCAGTTTAACAGAGTTATTCAATCAGCCCCAGCATTTT.

This clone occurred once. The V call is TRBV4-2, the J call TRBJ1-5; 9 nucleotides align to TRBD1. V was pared by 3 bases and J by 6 bases, with 6 bases of the junction left unmatched. Germline CDR1 reads LGHNA; CDR2 reads YNFKEQ. The CDR3 is 15 residues long. The CDR3 loop is CASSQDRGGIQPQHF. CDR3 nucleotide sequence: TGTGCCAGCAGCCAGGACAGGGGAGGGATTCAGCCCCAGCATTTT.

The sample holds one count of this clone. The chain employs TRBV20-1 and TRBJ1-2; D remains ambiguous. Per the germline V gene, CDR1 is DFQATT and CDR2 is SNEGSKA (reference sequence). The CDR3 runs 11 residues. CDR3 nucleotide sequence: TGCAGCCCTATCTCTAACTATGGCTACACCTTC. As protein: CSPISNYGYTF.